These 28 T cell receptor beta chains were all obtained from the same sample, sequenced in a study of molecular identifiers for immune sequencing clone quantification. TCRdb itself ran the PCR reads through MiXCR, one entry per CDR3 protein. The sample shows some 580,000 distinct CDR3 sequences, roughly 25% of them seen only once. The sequencing sample was made of naive CD8+ T cells from blood, with Jurkat cell RNA spiked in. As for subset: FACS-sorted CD8+CD4-CCR7+CD45RA+ naive T cells. The receptor source for this set is a human donor in good health. Some libraries in this study had Jurkat cell RNA spiked in.

A remark on this clonotype: A read error may explain this, as a much larger clone is one base away. The chain joins TRBV29-1 to TRBJ2-2; D might be TRBD2 (5 bases). The CDR3 length is 12 residues. Germline V gene sequence: CDR1 SQVTM, CDR2 ANQGSEA. The CDR3 bases are TGCAGCGTTGTTAGTCAAACCGGGGTGCTGTTTTTT. This codes for CSVVSQTGVLFF.

This chain joins TRBV9 and TRBJ2-7; D is perhaps TRBD1 (6 bases). CDR3 length: 15 amino acids. The germline V and J ends were trimmed by 10 bases and 6 bases, with 26 bases remaining between them. Germline V lookup: CDR1 SGDLS, CDR2 YYNGEE. CDR3 sequence reads: CAGTLGAGGPGEQYF. The CDR3 nucleotides are TGTGCCGGCACCTTGGGGGCGGGTGGTCCCGGCGAGCAGTACTTC.

This clonotype has a handful of counts. CDR3 amino acids: CASSLFIEGTNTGELFF. DNA of the CDR3: TGTGCCAGCAGCCTCTTTATAGAGGGTACGAACACCGGGGAGCTGTTTTTT. The rearrangement links TRBV7-6 to TRBJ2-2; D possibly corresponds to TRBD2 (5 bases). With 5 bases removed from V and 0 bases from J, the gap between germline ends came to 16 bases. CDR1 is SGHVS and CDR2 is FNYEAQ in the germline V gene. This CDR3 is built from 17 residues.

Of note for this clonotype: A much larger clone lies a single base off, so this may be a read error. The V and J genes are TRBV4-3 and TRBJ1-1; no definite D call. Germline V CDR1 and CDR2: LGHNA, YSLEER. Trimming removed 3 bases at V and 0 bases at J, with 14 bases between. The CDR3 is 16 residues long. This CDR3 reads CASSQEFAPMNTEAFF. CDR3 DNA: TGCGCCAGCAGCCAGGAGTTTGCGCCCATGAACACTGAAGCTTTCTTT.

The CDR3 loop reads CASRYGTVSTEAFF. The CDR3 DNA reads TGTGCCAGCCGATACGGGACAGTAAGTACTGAAGCTTTCTTT. The chain links TRBV6-5 to TRBJ1-1, with TRBD1 matching 7 bases. The CDR3 contains 14 residues. Trimming at V came to 8 bases and at J to 5 bases, leaving 11 bases not matched to a gene. Germline lookup yields CDR1 MNHEY and CDR2 SVGAGI.

This clonotype was observed at least ten times. The chain uses TRBV7-9 and TRBJ1-3, with no clear D. The CDR3 sequence is 13 residues long. V was trimmed by 5 bases and J by 10 bases, leaving 15 bases between them. Germline loops: CDR1 SEHNR, CDR2 FQNEAQ (reference sequence). Here the CDR3 DNA reads TGTGCCAGCAGCCTAATAGAGGATCCGACCATATATTTT. Translation gives CASSLIEDPTIYF.

This clonotype has at least ten counts. The DNA is omitted, as the CDR3 cannot be located on it reliably, and the CDR3 follows TCRdb's listing. The chain uses TRBV7-2 and TRBJ2-4; TRBD2 reflects the table's D call only, with no check against the DNA. The CDR3 is 13 amino acids long, termini counted. Germline V gene sequence: CDR1 SGHTA, CDR2 FQGNSA. CDR3: CASSSPGVAGGNF.

The V call is TRBV4-1, the J call TRBJ1-5, with D possibly TRBD1 on 6 matching bases. Germline assignment: CDR1 MGHRA and CDR2 YSYEKL. Between the trimmed V and J ends, which lost 0 bases and 3 bases, there was a span of 12 bases. The CDR3 length is 16 residues. CDR3 DNA sequence: TGCGCCAGCAGCCAAGAAGGGGGGGCCCTCAATCAGCCCCAGCATTTT. It codes for CASSQEGGALNQPQHF.

With respect to this clonotype: This sequence may be a read error, since a much larger clone differs from it by one base. No conserved phenylalanine or tryptophan is present at the end of the CDR3, so a read error is the likely explanation. The chain recombines TRBV4-1 with TRBJ2-1; no clear D. CDR3 size: 16 residues. Germline V gives CDR1 MGHRA, CDR2 YSYEKL. V was pared by 0 bases and J by 7 bases, with 16 bases between. CDR3 DNA sequence: TGCGCCAGCAGCCAAGATTCAGCATTGCAAGGGAATGAGCAGTTCTCC. Translated, it gives CASSQDSALQGNEQFS.

V and J are TRBV30 and TRBJ1-5; 8 bases match TRBD1. The CDR3 contains 14 residues. Germline values: CDR1 GTSNPN, CDR2 SVGIG (reference sequence). The trim removed 4 bases at V and 6 bases at J, leaving 8 bases unmatched. CDR3 in amino acids: CAWTRTGSGQPQHF. As DNA, the CDR3 is TGTGCCTGGACCAGGACAGGGTCGGGTCAGCCCCAGCATTTT.

The rearrangement joins TRBV4-1 to TRBJ2-7; D perhaps matches TRBD2 (5 bases). The CDR3 extends over 13 amino acids. Germline CDR1 MGHRA, CDR2 YSYEKL. Trimming took off 1 base at V and 7 bases at J, with 11 bases between the two ends. As DNA, the CDR3 is TGCGCCAGCAGCCAAGGGTCGGGGTGGGAGCAGTACTTC. Protein product: CASSQGSGWEQYF.

This clonotype was seen more than once but under ten times. The chain couples TRBV6-6 to TRBJ1-2, with 7 bases aligning to TRBD1. The germline CDR1 and CDR2 sequences are MNHNY and SVGAGI (reference sequence). This CDR3 spans 14 amino acids. V gave up 5 bases and J gave up 7 bases; unmatched junction bases: 10. The CDR3 DNA reads TGTGCCAGCAGTATCCCAGGGGGACTTAGTGGCTACACCTTC. Its protein is CASSIPGGLSGYTF.

The table lists this clonotype with a few counts. The chain combines TRBV7-6 with TRBJ1-1; D gene uncertain. The length of the CDR3 is 14 residues. In germline, CDR1 is SGHVS, CDR2 FNYEAQ. The germline V and J ends were trimmed by 5 bases and 4 bases, with 14 bases remaining between them. The CDR3 nucleotides are TGTGCCAGCAGCCCGGGTAGTTGGGGCACTGAAGCTTTCTTT. Amino acid sequence: CASSPGSWGTEAFF.

This clonotype was found many times. V is TRBV27 and J is TRBJ2-7; 8 bases fit TRBD2. Trimming at V came to 3 bases and at J to 5 bases, leaving 12 bases not matched to a gene. The CDR3 loop spans 16 amino acids. CDR1 and CDR2 from the germline V gene are MNHEY and SMNVEV (reference sequence). In DNA form, the CDR3 reads TGTGCCAGCAGTTTCCTGCGGGGACTAGAGCGAAACGAGCAGTACTTC. Its protein is CASSFLRGLERNEQYF.

With regard to this clonotype: It may be a read error: a sequence one base away is much more abundant. The chain is built from TRBV24-1 and TRBJ2-1; D is perhaps TRBD2 (5 bases). Per the germline V gene, CDR1 is KGHDR and CDR2 is SFDVKD. The CDR3 totals 15 residues. V lost 6 bases to trimming and J lost 2 bases, with 13 bases between them. DNA for the CDR3: TGTGCCACCAGTCGGGGTTCGAACCCCTACAATGAGCAGTTCTTC. Protein sequence: CATSRGSNPYNEQFF.

This clonotype came up once. It may be a read error: a sequence one base away is much more abundant. The rearrangement uses TRBV7-2 and TRBJ2-7, with D maybe TRBD1 (6 bases). CDR3 length: 16 amino acids. CDR1 and CDR2 from the germline V gene are SGHTA and FQGNSA. CDR3 sequence reads: CASSLRSTRGSCEQYF. In DNA form, the CDR3 reads TGTGCCAGCAGCTTAAGAAGTACCAGGGGATCCTGCGAGCAGTACTTC.

The chain couples TRBV28 to TRBJ1-2; the D gene is possibly TRBD1 (5 bases). The germline gives CDR1 MDHEN, CDR2 SYDVKM. The V end lost 4 bases, the J end lost 0 bases, and 21 bases lay between the germline ends. This CDR3 has 18 amino acids. CDR3 loop: CASSSSLDSQSSNYGYTF. The CDR3 DNA is TGTGCCAGCAGTTCCTCTCTTGACAGCCAGTCATCTAACTATGGCTACACCTTC.

On this clonotype itself: This could be a read error, since a much larger clone is one nucleotide away. This chain uses TRBV5-1 with TRBJ2-3; D gene uncertain. This CDR3 contains 10 residues. V lost 1 base, J lost 10 bases, and 4 bases lay in between. Per the germline V gene, CDR1 is SGHRS and CDR2 is YFSETQ. DNA of the CDR3: TGCGCCAGCAGCTTGTATTCGCAGTATTTT. As protein: CASSLYSQYF. Supplemented by reference TRBV5-1 and TRBJ2-3, the full variable domain reads KAGVTQTPRYLIKTRGQQVTLSCSPISGHRSVSWYQQTPGQGLQFLFEYFSETQRNKGNFPGRFSGRQFSNSRSEMNVSTLELGDSALYLCASSLYSQYFGPGTRLTVL.

The genes are TRBV27 and TRBJ2-7, with D perhaps matching TRBD2 (6 bases). CDR1 is MNHEY, CDR2 SMNVEV, per germline (reference sequence). Trimming removed 4 bases from V and 4 bases from J, with 14 bases in between. This CDR3 is 14 amino acids long. CDR3 residues: CASSWAVEGYEQYF. Here the CDR3 DNA reads TGTGCCAGCAGTTGGGCCGTGGAGGGGTACGAGCAGTACTTC.

This clonotype was counted between two and nine times. A much larger clone differs by one base, so this may be a read error. The gene calls are TRBV7-2 and TRBJ2-7, with a weak D call TRBD1 (6 bases). Per germline, CDR1 SGHTA and CDR2 FQGNSA. V shed 1 base and J shed 6 bases, with 19 bases lying between them. The CDR3 totals 16 residues. The CDR3 sequence is CASSLEPGGHLCEQYF. In DNA form, the CDR3 reads TGTGCCAGCAGCTTAGAGCCTGGGGGACATCTCTGCGAGCAGTACTTC.

The J gene is TRBJ2-5, the V gene TRBV6-2 or TRBV6-3; 7 bases line up with TRBD2. The CDR3 has 13 amino acids. The V segment lost 7 bases and the J segment 7 bases; nucleotides outside the gene matches: 9. Germline-derived CDR1 and CDR2 are MNHEY and SVGEGT. CDR3: CASTMGGVGTQYF. As DNA, the CDR3 is TGTGCCAGCACCATGGGGGGGGTCGGGACCCAGTACTTC.

Remarks on this clonotype: This may come from a read error, since a much larger clone is one base off. The chain employs TRBV7-2 and TRBJ2-3; either TRBD1 or TRBD2 may supply D (5 bases each). The V gene's germline CDR1 is SGHTA and CDR2 FQGNSA. This CDR3 is 15 amino acids long. CDR3 nucleotide sequence: TGTGCCCGCAGCTCCCCCGGTTGGGGGTTAGATACGCAGTATTTT. This sequence encodes CARSSPGWGLDTQYF.

This sequence joins TRBV6-5 and TRBJ1-3, with a possible D match to TRBD1 (6 bases). The CDR3 sequence is 14 residues long. Germline V gene data show CDR1 as MNHEY and CDR2 as SVGAGI. Trimming left V 6 bases short and J 4 bases short, with 13 bases between. The CDR3 is CASRYRAVGNTIYF. In DNA form, the CDR3 reads TGTGCCAGCAGATACAGGGCGGTAGGAAACACCATATATTTT.

Concerning this clonotype: At one end the junction does not follow the germline gene, possibly because of a read error. This sequence joins TRBV7-9 and TRBJ2-1; D is undetermined. The CDR3 runs to 14 residues. Germline V gene lookup returns CDR1 SEHNR and CDR2 FQNEAQ (reference sequence). In nucleotides, the CDR3 is TGTGCCAACAGCGAGGAAGTCTCCTACAATGAGCAGTTCTTC. Amino acid sequence: CANSEEVSYNEQFF.

This clonotype showed up just a few times. V gene TRBV6-5 combines with J gene TRBJ2-7; D gene uncertain. The germline gives CDR1 MNHEY, CDR2 SVGAGI. There are 14 residues in the CDR3. V lost 0 bases, J lost 0 bases, and 6 bases lay in between. In nucleotides, the CDR3 is TGTGCCAGCAGTTACTCCTCTTTCTCCTACGAGCAGTACTTC. Its protein product is CASSYSSFSYEQYF.

This clonotype has a count of ten or more. The CDR3 reads CASSPGTDSSYEQYF. The CDR3 nucleotides read TGTGCCAGCAGCCCGGGGACGGACAGCTCCTACGAGCAGTACTTC. The chain links TRBV7-9 to TRBJ2-7, with D perhaps matching TRBD1 (6 bases). Germline CDR1 is SEHNR and CDR2 is FQNEAQ (reference sequence). There are 15 residues in the CDR3. Between the trimmed V and J ends, which lost 5 bases and 0 bases, there was a span of 14 bases.

This clonotype was observed a few times. The V call is TRBV27, the J call TRBJ2-1; D not resolved. The V and J ends lost 4 bases and 4 bases respectively, with 8 bases between them. The CDR3 has 13 amino acids. Germline V gives CDR1 MNHEY, CDR2 SMNVEV (reference sequence). The CDR3 here is CASSWRAYNEQFF. CDR3 sequence (DNA): TGTGCCAGCAGTTGGCGCGCGTACAATGAGCAGTTCTTC.

Ten or more counts support this clonotype. The chain joins TRBV7-9 to TRBJ2-2; D unresolved. Germline values: CDR1 SEHNR, CDR2 FQNEAQ (reference sequence). The V end was cut by 5 bases, the J end by 0 bases, with 16 bases between. This CDR3 is built from 17 residues. In nucleotides, the CDR3 is TGTGCCAGCAGCCCTGTGGTGGGCGTAACGAACACCGGGGAGCTGTTTTTT. This gives the protein CASSPVVGVTNTGELFF.